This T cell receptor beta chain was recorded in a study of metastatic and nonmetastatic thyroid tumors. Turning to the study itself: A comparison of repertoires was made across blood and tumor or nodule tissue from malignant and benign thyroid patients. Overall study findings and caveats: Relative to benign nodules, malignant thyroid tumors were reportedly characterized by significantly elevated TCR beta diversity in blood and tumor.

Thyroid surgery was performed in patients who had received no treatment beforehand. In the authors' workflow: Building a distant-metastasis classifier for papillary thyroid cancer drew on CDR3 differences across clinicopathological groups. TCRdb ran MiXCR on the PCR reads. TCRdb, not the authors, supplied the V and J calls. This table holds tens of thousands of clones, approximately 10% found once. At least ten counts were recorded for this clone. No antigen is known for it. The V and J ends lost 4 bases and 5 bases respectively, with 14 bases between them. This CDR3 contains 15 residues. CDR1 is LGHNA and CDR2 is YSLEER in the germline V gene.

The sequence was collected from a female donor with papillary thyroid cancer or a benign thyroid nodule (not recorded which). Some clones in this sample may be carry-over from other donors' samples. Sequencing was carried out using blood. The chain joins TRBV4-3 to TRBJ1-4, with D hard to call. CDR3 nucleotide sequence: TGCGCCAGCAGCCCCTATATAGGAACAAATGAAAAACTGTTTTTT. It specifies CASSPYIGTNEKLFF.